This TCR beta chain was profiled in a study of metastatic and nonmetastatic thyroid tumors. TCRdb redid the clone calls on the PCR reads using MiXCR. This table has approximately 84,000 clones, under 15% appearing once. V was trimmed by 1 base and J by 1 base, leaving 18 bases between them. Per the germline V gene, CDR1 is DFQATT and CDR2 is SNEGSKA (reference sequence). The CDR3 has 17 residues. Regarding this clone: A read error may explain this, as a much larger clone is one base away.

Nobody among the patients had been given any treatment before thyroid surgery. The sequenced sample was blood. This chain joins TRBV20-1 and TRBJ2-3; maybe TRBD1 (6 bases). The receptor was isolated from a female donor with papillary thyroid cancer or a benign thyroid nodule (not recorded which). Some clones in this sample may be carry-over from other donors' samples. The CDR3 sequence: CSARVPTGQWGTDTQYF. The CDR3 DNA follows: TGCAGTGCTAGAGTTCCAACCGGACAGTGGGGCACAGATACGCAGTATTTT.